One and the same sample provided the 26 T cell receptor beta chains below, sequenced in a study of early T cells in non-severe SARS-CoV-2 infection. From the 5' RACE reads, TCRdb called clonotypes with MiXCR, one entry per CDR3 protein. The sample has roughly 90,000 distinct CDR3 sequences; 14% are singletons. The specimen sequenced was whole blood. These receptors originate from an adult who was a healthcare worker with PCR-confirmed SARS-CoV-2 infection or an uninfected control (not recorded which).

There are many counts of this clonotype. V usage is TRBV7-2 and J usage is TRBJ1-1; maybe TRBD1 (6 bases). Germline V gene sequence: CDR1 SGHTA, CDR2 FQGNSA. This CDR3 contains 13 residues. V shed 5 bases and J shed 3 bases, with 10 bases lying between them. Here the CDR3 reads CASSVTGYTEAFF. The CDR3, as DNA: TGTGCCAGCAGCGTTACAGGGTACACTGAAGCTTTCTTT. Combining the CDR3 with reference TRBV7-2 and TRBJ1-1 gives the whole variable domain GAGVSQSPSNKVTEKGKDVELRCDPISGHTALYWYRQSLGQGLEFLIYFQGNSAPDKSGLPSDRFSAERTGGSVSTLTIQRTQQEDSAVYLCASSVTGYTEAFFGQGTRLTVV.

This clonotype was detected a few times. V and J are TRBV20-1 and TRBJ1-1, with TRBD1 matching over 8 bases. With 8 bases clipped from V and 5 bases from J, the junction kept 10 bases outside the gene matches. This CDR3 is built from 13 residues. Germline V gene lookup returns CDR1 DFQATT and CDR2 SNEGSKA (reference sequence). CDR3 loop: CSSRQGRGTEAFF. Written as DNA, the CDR3 is TGCAGTAGCAGACAGGGGAGGGGGACTGAAGCTTTCTTT.

This clonotype was picked up a small number of times. The gene calls are TRBV29-1 and TRBJ2-7; D perhaps matches TRBD1 (5 bases). V lost 4 bases and J lost 5, with 12 bases in between. The CDR3 is 12 residues long. The germline gives CDR1 SQVTM, CDR2 ANQGSEA. CDR3 in amino acids: CSVVQTAHEQYF. Here the CDR3 DNA reads TGCAGCGTTGTTCAGACAGCCCACGAGCAGTACTTC.

This clonotype came up a few times. This rearrangement joins TRBV3-1 to TRBJ1-5; D not resolved. CDR1 LGHDT and CDR2 YNNKEL come from the germline V gene (reference sequence). V lost 0 bases and J 6 bases, leaving 6 bases between the germline ends. The CDR3 runs to 13 residues. The CDR3 DNA reads TGTGCCAGCAGCCAAGATCAGGTTCAGCCCCAGCATTTT. Translation: CASSQDQVQPQHF.

The rearrangement joins TRBV29-1 to TRBJ2-2; D is possibly TRBD2 (6 bases). Germline V gives CDR1 SQVTM, CDR2 ANQGSEA. The CDR3 is made up of 14 amino acids. V was pared by 5 bases and J by 4 bases, with 14 bases between. The CDR3 region has the DNA TGCAGCGTTTTAGGAGGAGGGATCACCGGGGAGCTGTTTTTT. Amino acid sequence: CSVLGGGITGELFF.

The V gene is TRBV12-3 or TRBV12-4, the J gene TRBJ2-1; 7 bases match TRBD1. V shed 5 bases, J shed 4 bases, and the junction held 8 bases outside the gene matches. The CDR3 is 15 amino acids. The CDR3 bases are TGTGCCAGCAGTCTTACAGGGGCAGGGTACAATGAGCAGTTCTTC. This sequence encodes CASSLTGAGYNEQFF.

This chain joins TRBV28 and TRBJ2-7; TRBD1 matches 7 bases. With V trimmed by 3 bases and J by 2 bases, 10 bases remained unmatched. Germline CDR1 and CDR2: MDHEN and SYDVKM. The CDR3 covers 16 residues. This chain's CDR3 is CASSFITRDRTYEQYF. CDR3 in DNA: TGTGCCAGCAGTTTCATCACCCGGGACAGAACCTACGAGCAGTACTTC.

The genes are TRBV28 and TRBJ1-2; possibly TRBD1 for D (5 bases). The CDR3 sequence is 14 residues long. V was trimmed by 6 bases and J by 3 bases, leaving 14 bases between them. The germline gives CDR1 MDHEN, CDR2 SYDVKM. The DNA of the CDR3 is TGTGCCAGCAGCCCGGGGACGAACTACTATGGCTACACCTTC. It is translated as CASSPGTNYYGYTF.

This clonotype has more than one count but fewer than ten. This chain joins TRBV28 and TRBJ1-2, with D unresolved. Germline CDR1 is MDHEN and CDR2 is SYDVKM. V lost 3 bases to trimming and J lost 2 bases, with 10 bases between them. CDR3 length equals 14 residues. The CDR3 DNA is TGTGCCAGCAGTTTTACAGCGAACAACTATGGCTACACCTTC. Residues: CASSFTANNYGYTF.

The V and J genes are TRBV9 and TRBJ2-7; 7 bases align to TRBD1. The J segment lost 4 bases and the V segment lost 3 bases, leaving 7 bases of the junction unmatched. The germline V gene has CDR1 SGDLS and CDR2 YYNGEE. The CDR3 contains 14 residues. The CDR3 DNA is TGTGCCAGCAGCGATGGGACAGCGGAATACGAGCAGTACTTC. Its translation: CASSDGTAEYEQYF.

This clonotype was seen a few times. The chain combines TRBV20-1 with TRBJ2-5; D is unresolved. The CDR3 is 14 residues long. Germline V gives CDR1 DFQATT, CDR2 SNEGSKA (reference sequence). Trimming took off 0 bases at V and 5 bases at J, with 13 bases between the two ends. The CDR3 region has the DNA TGCAGTGCTAGAGATAATAGCCCCATGGAGACCCAGTACTTC. Protein sequence: CSARDNSPMETQYF.

This clonotype was seen a handful of times. V is TRBV27 and J is TRBJ1-4, with D perhaps TRBD1 (6 bases). Looked up from germline, CDR1 is MNHEY and CDR2 is SMNVEV (reference sequence). V lost 10 bases to trimming and J lost 8 bases, with 20 bases between them. The CDR3 runs to 14 residues. The DNA of the CDR3 is TGTGCCACCAGAGAAGACAGGTTGGAAGAAAAACTGTTTTTT. It is translated as CATREDRLEEKLFF.

This clonotype turned up a few times. The chain is built from TRBV2 and TRBJ1-5, with a possible D match to TRBD1 (5 bases). Germline assignment: CDR1 SNHLY and CDR2 FYNNEI. The V and J ends lost 6 bases and 3 bases respectively, with 15 bases between them. This CDR3 is built from 15 residues. The CDR3 DNA follows: TGTGCCAGCAGCCGGGGGGGACCGATCAATCAGCCCCAGCATTTT. It yields the protein CASSRGGPINQPQHF.

Many counts were recorded for this clonotype. Written as DNA, the CDR3 is TGTGCCAGCAGCCCACGATACGGAATGACAGATTACTCCTACAATGAGCAGTTCTTC. Translated: CASSPRYGMTDYSYNEQFF. This chain links TRBV9 with TRBJ2-1; TRBD1 is a possible D gene (5 bases). Germline assignment: CDR1 SGDLS and CDR2 YYNGEE. The V and J ends lost 4 bases and 0 bases respectively, with 23 bases between them. The CDR3 contains 19 residues. The whole variable domain, remainder taken from reference TRBV9 and TRBJ2-1, is DSGVTQTPKHLITATGQRVTLRCSPRSGDLSVYWYQQSLDQGLQFLIQYYNGEERAKGNILERFSAQQFPDLHSELNLSSLELGDSALYFCASSPRYGMTDYSYNEQFFGPGTRLTVL.

V usage is TRBV20-1 and J usage is TRBJ1-6; D is undetermined. Per germline, CDR1 DFQATT and CDR2 SNEGSKA (reference sequence). V lost 0 bases and J lost 9, with 15 bases in between. This CDR3 spans 15 amino acids. In nucleotides, the CDR3 is TGCAGTGCTAGAGATCTCGCGGAACCACTTTCACCCCTCCACTTT. Translating gives CSARDLAEPLSPLHF.

This rearrangement joins TRBV7-2 to TRBJ1-2, with D possibly TRBD1 on 5 matching bases. The germline V gene has CDR1 SGHTA and CDR2 FQGNSA. V was clipped by 3 bases and J by 7 bases, with 6 bases between them. The CDR3 loop spans 11 amino acids. CDR3 in amino acids: CASSLGTGYTF. In DNA, the CDR3 is TGTGCCAGCAGCTTGGGGACTGGCTACACCTTC. Full variable domain (rest looked up from reference TRBV7-2 and TRBJ1-2): GAGVSQSPSNKVTEKGKDVELRCDPISGHTALYWYRQSLGQGLEFLIYFQGNSAPDKSGLPSDRFSAERTGGSVSTLTIQRTQQEDSAVYLCASSLGTGYTFGSGTRLTVV.

This clonotype was recorded once. At one boundary the junction diverges from the germline segment, which might be a read error. The chain carries TRBV29-1 and TRBJ1-1; D call uncertain. This CDR3 is built from 12 residues. Germline CDR1 SQVTM, CDR2 ANQGSEA. CDR3 amino acids: CSVRPRDTEAFF. CDR3 nucleotide sequence: TGCAGCGTTAGGCCGCGCGACACAGAAGCTTTCTTT.

This clonotype was recorded a few times. The chain recombines TRBV11-2 with TRBJ2-4; 8 nucleotides line up with TRBD1. The CDR3 contains 16 residues. Germline values: CDR1 SGHAT, CDR2 FQNNGV. Losses at the gene ends were 5 bases for V and 6 bases for J; bases not matched to a gene: 12. The CDR3 DNA reads as TGTGCCAGCAGCCCTACGACAGGGGCGGGTAGAAACATTCAGTACTTC. Its protein is CASSPTTGAGRNIQYF.

The table lists this clonotype with a few counts. The rearrangement joins TRBV11-3 to TRBJ2-2; weak D call: TRBD2 (6 bases). CDR1 is SGHNT, CDR2 YENEEA, per germline. The CDR3 has 16 residues. V was pared by 1 base and J by 0 bases, with 9 bases between. CDR3 nucleotide sequence: TGTGCCAGCAGCTTAGTGGCGGGATCGAACACCGGGGAGCTGTTTTTT. Amino acid sequence: CASSLVAGSNTGELFF.

The chain links TRBV24-1 to TRBJ2-3; 7 bases line up with TRBD2. The CDR3 spans 15 residues. With V trimmed by 3 bases and J by 4 bases, 6 bases remained unmatched. Germline V lookup: CDR1 KGHDR, CDR2 SFDVKD. The CDR3 nucleotides are TGTGCCACCAGTGATCTAGGGACTACTTCAGATACGCAGTATTTT. It yields the protein CATSDLGTTSDTQYF.

V gene TRBV12-3 or TRBV12-4 combines with J gene TRBJ2-3; the match to TRBD2 covers 8 bases. The CDR3 consists of 14 residues. Unmatched junction bases numbered 6, after V lost 6 bases and J lost 4 bases. The CDR3 DNA follows: TGTGCCAGCAGCCGGACTAGCACCCCAGATACGCAGTATTTT. Its translation is CASSRTSTPDTQYF.

The chain links TRBV7-9 to TRBJ2-5; D not certain. The V gene lost 2 bases and the J gene lost 4 bases, with 20 bases spanning the gap. Germline V CDR1 and CDR2: SEHNR, FQNEAQ (reference sequence). The CDR3 covers 17 residues. The CDR3 DNA is TGTGCCAGCAGCTTATATGGCGCCAGCACCCTCGGAGAGACCCAGTACTTC. Translation: CASSLYGASTLGETQYF.

This clonotype came up many times. The chain links TRBV10-2 to TRBJ1-2; D call uncertain. Per germline, CDR1 WSHSY and CDR2 SAAADI. The germline V and J ends were trimmed by 3 bases and 3 bases, with 5 bases remaining between them. The CDR3 covers 12 residues. The CDR3, as DNA: TGCGCCAGCAGTGACGGGTACTATGGCTACACCTTC. Its translation is CASSDGYYGYTF.

The rearrangement uses TRBV7-6 and TRBJ2-7, with 10 bases identical to TRBD1. The CDR3 is 13 residues long. V shed 6 bases, J shed 5 bases, and the junction held 4 bases outside the gene matches. The germline V gene encodes CDR1 SGHVS and CDR2 FNYEAQ. The CDR3 protein is CASRSGTGDEQYF. CDR3 nucleotide sequence: TGTGCCAGCAGATCCGGGACAGGGGACGAGCAGTACTTC.

This clonotype was picked up a small number of times. V gene TRBV6-2 or TRBV6-3 combines with J gene TRBJ1-2; a possible D gene is TRBD1 (5 bases). V shed 4 bases and J shed 2 bases, with 8 bases lying between them. The CDR3 runs 13 residues. Germline CDR1 and CDR2: MNHEY and SVGEGT. CDR3: CASSSGRNYGYTF. For the CDR3, the DNA is TGTGCCAGCAGTTCGGGACGGAACTATGGCTACACCTTC.

The sample holds many counts of this clonotype. This rearrangement joins TRBV11-2 to TRBJ2-1, with D possibly matching TRBD1 (6 bases). This CDR3 has 14 amino acids. The germline CDR1 and CDR2 sequences are SGHAT and FQNNGV. V lost 4 bases, J lost 6 bases, and 13 bases lay in between. For the CDR3, the DNA is TGTGCCAGCAGCTCGCGAACAGGGCGCAATGAGCAGTTCTTC. Its protein is CASSSRTGRNEQFF.